The source of this T cell receptor beta chain is a study of CD8 T cells in Susac syndrome. Study observations and caveats: As acknowledged by the study, its TCR sequencing and HLA analysis included a relatively small number of individuals.

Reverse transcription used roughly 0.45 to 1 ug RNA and random hexamers. Each CDR3 protein gets one entry after TCRdb re-called the immunoSEQ multiplex PCR reads with MiXCR. The sample lists a few hundred thousand distinct CDR3 sequences; 80% to 95% were seen once. Negative isolation was used for CD8+ and CD4+ T cells, and FACS enrichment was applied to TEMRA cells. The CDR3 totals 15 residues. With 0 bases removed from V and 1 base from J, the gap between germline ends came to 10 bases. CDR1 and CDR2 (germline): SGHRS, YFSETQ. About this clonotype itself: Its antigen is unidentified.

V and J are TRBV5-1 and TRBJ1-1, with D perhaps TRBD1 (5 bases). The sample consisted of CD8+ T cells from PBMCs. This TCR was recovered from a human donor with multiple sclerosis. CDR3 bases: TGCGCCAGCAGCTTGGCAGGGACCTCGAACACTGAAGCTTTCTTT. Translating it yields CASSLAGTSNTEAFF.